These T cell receptor beta chains were read from a single sample in a study of T cell repertoires in cytomegalovirus infection. These receptors are not linked to any known antigen. TCRdb reprocessed the reads with MiXCR, giving one entry per CDR3 protein. This sample carries a few hundred thousand distinct CDR3 sequences, approximately 40% of them seen once, and the ten largest clones take 48%. Sample: cultured PBMCs, taken from culture after CMV antigen stimulation. The source of these receptors is a human donor in good health (CMV status not recorded). Some clones in this sample may be carry-over from other donors' samples. The CDR3 runs from the conserved cysteine through the conserved F or W. A D gene is named only where the DNA matches it firmly. Only some rows state a clone size, as once, few, many or a class for expanded clones.

v_gene	j_gene	abundance	d_gene	CDR3nt	CDR3aa
TRBV7-8	TRBJ2-3	many	TRBD2	TGTGCCAGCGGCGGGAGCGGCGATACGCAGTATTTT	CASGGSGDTQYF
TRBV7-8	TRBJ2-3	many	NA	TGTGCCAGCAGCTTAAGAACCTCAGATACGCAGTATTTT	CASSLRTSDTQYF
TRBV7-9	TRBJ1-1	few	TRBD1	TGTGCCAGCAGGATTGCCGGGACAGGGGGCTCAGCTTTCTTT	CASRIAGTGGSAFF
TRBV7-2	TRBJ2-7	NA	TRBD2	TGTGCCAGCAGCTTAGCGAGCGGGAGAAACTACGATCAGTACTTC	CASSLASGRNYDQYF
TRBV6-1	TRBJ1-1	NA	NA	TGTGCCAGCAGTGAAACCGAGAACACTGAAGCTTTCTTT	CASSETENTEAFF
TRBV7-2	TRBJ2-3	NA	NA	TGTGCCAGCAATGGCGGATACACAGATACGCAGTATTTT	CASNGGYTDTQYF
TRBV3-1	TRBJ1-2	NA	NA	TGTGCCCCGGCAGAGTCGGGGAGACAGGACGGAGGCTACACCTTC	CAPAESGRQDGGYTF
TRBV20-1	TRBJ1-5	NA	NA	TGCAGTGCTAGAAGAGGGACTGATAGCAATCAGCCCCAGCATTTT	CSARRGTDSNQPQHF
TRBV28	TRBJ1-3	NA	NA	TGTGCCAGCAGTTTATCGGGTGGCGGTGGAAACACCATATATTTT	CASSLSGGGGNTIYF
TRBV7-9	TRBJ2-7	NA	NA	TGTGCCACCACACAATCCTCCTACGAGCAGTACTTC	CATTQSSYEQYF
TRBV7-8	TRBJ2-7	few	NA	TGTGCCAGCAGCCCCGACAGGGGAGGGTACGAGCAGTACTTC	CASSPDRGGYEQYF
TRBV29-1	TRBJ2-1	NA	NA	TGCAGCGTTGATGAGTCCTACAATGAGCAGTTCTTC	CSVDESYNEQFF
TRBV12-3/TRBV12-4	TRBJ2-7	few	NA	TGTGCCAGCACCCCCGAGGATGGGTTTGGCGAGCAGTACTTC	CASTPEDGFGEQYF
TRBV6-1	TRBJ1-1	NA	NA	TGTGCCAGCAGACGTGTGGCGAACACTGAAGCTTTCTTT	CASRRVANTEAFF
TRBV5-6	TRBJ2-1	NA	NA	TGTGCCAGCAGCTTGATCGGGGGTGAGCAGTTCTTC	CASSLIGGEQFF
TRBV6-6	TRBJ1-1	few	NA	TGTGCCAGCAGTTACACCGGACCCCGAGAAGCTTTCTTT	CASSYTGPREAFF
TRBV27	TRBJ1-2	few	NA	TGTGCCAGCAGTTTATTCGGCGCGCAGGGGAGTGGCTACACCTTC	CASSLFGAQGSGYTF
TRBV19	TRBJ2-3	NA	NA	TGTGCCAGTAACATGATAGCAACGGATACGCAGTATTTT	CASNMIATDTQYF
TRBV7-9	TRBJ2-7	few	NA	TGTGCCAGCAGCGGGGTAACCTACGAGCAGTACTTC	CASSGVTYEQYF
TRBV12-3/TRBV12-4	TRBJ2-4	NA	NA	TGTGCCAGCAGTTCGGGGACAACCAAAAACATTCAGTACTTC	CASSSGTTKNIQYF
TRBV12-5	TRBJ2-1	few	TRBD2	TGTGCTAGTGGTTTGACCCACGGAGCGGGAGGGCCACTAAGCTCCTACAATGAGCAGTTCTTC	CASGLTHGAGGPLSSYNEQFF
TRBV11-2	TRBJ2-1	NA	TRBD2	TGTGCCAGCAGCTGGGGCGGCGGGAGAAAGACTTACAATGAGCAGTTCTTC	CASSWGGGRKTYNEQFF
TRBV2	TRBJ2-5	many	NA	TGTGCCAGCAGTTCAACCCGGGCCAGCCAAGAGACCCAGTACTTC	CASSSTRASQETQYF
TRBV6-6	TRBJ2-5	NA	TRBD1	TGTGCCAGCAGAAAGGGTAGTGGGACAGCAAAAGAGACCCAGTACTTC	CASRKGSGTAKETQYF
TRBV10-3	TRBJ2-1	NA	TRBD2	TGTGCCATCAGTGGAGGCGGGACTAGCGGGAGTTATGAGCAGTTCTTC	CAISGGGTSGSYEQFF
TRBV7-2	TRBJ2-1	many	TRBD2	TGTGCCAGCAGCGCCACTAGCGGGAGTTACAATGAGCAGTTCTTC	CASSATSGSYNEQFF
TRBV11-2	TRBJ2-7	NA	NA	TGTGCCAGCAGCCCTCGGTTGCGGACCTCCTACGAGCAGTACTTC	CASSPRLRTSYEQYF
TRBV5-4	TRBJ2-3	few	NA	TGTGCCAGCAGCTTGGCAGCGAGCGGACCTAGCACAGATACGCAGTATTTT	CASSLAASGPSTDTQYF
TRBV7-2	TRBJ2-1	few	NA	TGTGCCAGCAGCGTGTCCCAGAGCTCCTACAATGAGCAGTTCTTC	CASSVSQSSYNEQFF
TRBV6-2/TRBV6-3	TRBJ2-1	few	TRBD1	TGTGCCAGCAGGAAAAACCCGACAGGGTCCTACAATGAGCAGTTCTTC	CASRKNPTGSYNEQFF
TRBV7-2	TRBJ2-1	many	NA	TGTGCCAGCAGCCCCGGAACCCCCGACCTCTACAATGAGCAGTTCTTC	CASSPGTPDLYNEQFF
TRBV7-2	TRBJ1-2	NA	TRBD1	TGTGCCAGCGGCTGGACAGGGAGTTATGGCTACACCTTC	CASGWTGSYGYTF
TRBV6-2/TRBV6-3	TRBJ1-2	few	NA	TGTGCCACCAAAATGACGGCTAACTATGGCTACACCTTC	CATKMTANYGYTF
TRBV11-2	TRBJ2-1	few	NA	TGTGCCAGCAGCTTACCAGGGAGGACCTACAATGAGCAGTTCTTC	CASSLPGRTYNEQFF
TRBV7-9	TRBJ2-1	NA	NA	TGTGCCACCGGGGACAATGAGCAGTTCTTC	CATGDNEQFF
TRBV7-9	TRBJ2-3	NA	NA	TGTGCCAGCAGCCTCTGGTCTGATGAAGACACAGATACGCAGTATTTT	CASSLWSDEDTDTQYF
TRBV7-9	TRBJ2-2	NA	NA	TGTGCCAGCAGCTCGGGACACAGCACCGGGGAGCTGTTTTTT	CASSSGHSTGELFF
TRBV2	TRBJ2-3	few	TRBD2	TGTGCCAGCAGTGAATTGCGGATAGCGGGGGGTCGGTATTTT	CASSELRIAGGRYF
TRBV29-1	TRBJ2-1	few	NA	TGCAGCGTTGAGAGACCGGGGACCTACAATGAGCAGTTCTTC	CSVERPGTYNEQFF
TRBV27	TRBJ1-2	NA	TRBD1	TGTGCCAGCAGTTTTTGGGACAGGGGTTATGGCTACACCTTC	CASSFWDRGYGYTF
TRBV7-9	TRBJ2-1	once	TRBD2	TGTGCCAGCAGCCCCAGGGAGGGTAGCCTCCGACCTTACAATGAGCAGTTCTTC	CASSPREGSLRPYNEQFF
TRBV28	TRBJ1-1	few	TRBD1	TGTGCCAGCAGGCGGGACAGATGGAACACTGAAGCTTTCTTT	CASRRDRWNTEAFF